This entry is about one TCR beta chain. This entry is derived from a study of control samples from healthy donors and cancer patients. There are 13 residues in the CDR3. Germline V gives CDR1 MNHEY, CDR2 SMNVEV (reference sequence). The V gene lost 4 bases and the J gene lost 6 bases, with 9 bases spanning the gap. Profiled with immunoSEQ multiplex PCR; TCRdb holds only in-frame clones, not every one. The table lists approximately 72,000 clones, 75% to 90% of them singletons. The clonotype was recovered from a man aged 50 to 59 in good health. The chain carries TRBV27 and TRBJ2-2; D is possibly TRBD2 (5 bases). Material: blood. Written as DNA, the CDR3 is TGTGCCAGCAGTTCTCTAGCTTCCGGGGAGCTGTTTTTT. This encodes CASSSLASGELFF.